These 5 T cell receptor beta chains share one sample of origin, sequenced in a study of identical twins. TCRdb independently ran MiXCR on the 5' RACE reads; one entry per CDR3 protein. The sample holds 500,000 to 550,000 distinct CDR3 sequences, 20% to 25% seen once. A further study also used this sample, focusing on yellow fever vaccine responses in identical twins.

The sequencing sample was made of CD4+ T cells sorted from blood. The origin of the receptors is a woman aged 18 to 35 in good health.

The V gene is TRBV4-1, the J gene TRBJ2-4; 10 nucleotides match TRBD2. The CDR3 covers 14 residues. V lost 9 bases and J lost 3; bases outside the gene matches: 5. The germline gives CDR1 MGHRA, CDR2 YSYEKL. CDR3 region: CARSGRGVKNIQYF. The CDR3 nucleotides are TGCGCCAGGAGCGGGAGGGGGGTCAAAAACATTCAGTACTTC.

The chain couples TRBV9 to TRBJ2-2; 8 bases agree with TRBD2. J lost 0 bases, V lost 5 bases, and 3 bases had no gene match. Per germline, CDR1 SGDLS and CDR2 YYNGEE. This CDR3 comprises 15 residues. In DNA, the CDR3 is TGTGCCAGCAGGATAGCGGGAACGAACACCGGGGAGCTGTTTTTT. This gives the protein CASRIAGTNTGELFF.

This clonotype has a handful of counts. V gene TRBV7-9 combines with J gene TRBJ2-7; 11 bases match TRBD1. CDR1 and CDR2 (germline): SEHNR, FQNEAQ (reference sequence). The CDR3 extends over 16 amino acids. The junction had 7 bases not matched to a gene; V was cut back by 1 base and J by 5 bases. In DNA, the CDR3 is TGTGCCAGCAGCTTAGAATGGACAGGGGGCGGACACGAGCAGTACGTC. Translation: CASSLEWTGGGHEQYV.

This sequence joins TRBV29-1 and TRBJ1-2; 9 nucleotides match TRBD1. CDR3 size: 14 residues. Germline-derived CDR1 and CDR2 are SQVTM and ANQGSEA. With V trimmed by 7 bases and J by 7 bases, 13 bases remained unmatched. The CDR3, as DNA: TGCAGCGCTGGAGGCTGGGACAGGGACTCTGGCTACACCTTC. Translating it yields CSAGGWDRDSGYTF. Variable domain in full (rest from reference TRBV29-1 and TRBJ1-2): SAVISQKPSRDICQRGTSLTIQCQVDSQVTMMFWYRQQPGQSLTLIATANQGSEATYESGFVIDKFPISRPNLTFSTLTVSNMSPEDSSIYLCSAGGWDRDSGYTFGSGTRLTVV.

In its sample, this clonotype was seen many times. This sequence joins TRBV12-3 or TRBV12-4 and TRBJ2-5, with TRBD2 matching over 14 bases. The CDR3 is 17 residues long. V was clipped by 7 bases and J by 3 bases; unmatched bases: 10. CDR3 region: CASKPNRLAGGEETQYF. The CDR3 DNA follows: TGTGCCAGCAAACCAAACCGACTAGCGGGAGGGGAAGAGACCCAGTACTTC.